The sequence of this T cell receptor (beta chain) was determined in a study of STAT5B mutations in CD4+ large granular lymphocyte leukemia. Findings and caveats of the study: Patient CD4-sorted repertoires stayed more clonal than healthy ones after leukemic-clone removal. Top patient clones used TRBV06 genes more often: 8/27 versus 2/35 in controls.

V lost 3 bases, J lost 8 bases, and 8 bases lay in between. The CDR3 extends over 12 amino acids. Germline loops: CDR1 KGHSH, CDR2 LQKENI. Study processing details: Lowest detectable productive clonotype frequency was 2.59 x 10-5. Clones were read by immunoSEQ multiplex PCR, and TCRdb kept only the in-frame ones, dropping some. From that table come the V and J calls and clone size; the DNA was used to work out D and trimming. The table records more than 30,000 clones, roughly 91% of them present only once. On this clone itself: Its antigen remains unidentified.

The specimen sequenced was CD4+ T cells from blood buffy coats. The receptor was derived from a human donor in good health. The chain uses TRBV18 and TRBJ1-5; unclear D gene. The CDR3 sequence is CASSPPFEPQHF. In DNA form, the CDR3 reads TGTGCCAGCTCACCCCCTTTCGAGCCCCAGCATTTT.